Below, one T cell receptor beta chain is given with its context. The target antigen is unknown. The data were obtained in a study of cytomegalovirus exposure and HLA in healthy donors. About the study: The roughly 130 validation repertoires used the same platform as the roughly 670 first-cohort repertoires (as reported by a later analysis). Study results and limitations: CMV antigen specificity of a few CMV-associated chains was confirmed in vitro. The tendency of first-cohort TCR clusters to co-occur in the 100 to 150 validation repertoires emerged from a later analysis.

Generated by immunoSEQ multiplex PCR, the TCRdb table keeps only in-frame clones and is missing some. The table records some 170,000 clones, over 85% of them present only once. Separate from the roughly 670-subject first cohort, the approximately 120-subject validation cohort was the one that the donors belonged to. CDR3 size: 13 residues. Germline CDR1 SQVTM, CDR2 ANQGSEA. With 4 bases clipped from V and 2 bases from J, the junction kept 4 bases outside the gene matches. This receptor was identified in a woman between 18 and 29 years old in good health and CMV-seropositive. What was sequenced was PBMCs. The chain uses TRBV29-1 and TRBJ2-5; 7 bases agree with TRBD2. The CDR3 region has the DNA TGCAGCGTTGCTGGGACTAAACAAGAGACCCAGTACTTC. It yields the protein CSVAGTKQETQYF.